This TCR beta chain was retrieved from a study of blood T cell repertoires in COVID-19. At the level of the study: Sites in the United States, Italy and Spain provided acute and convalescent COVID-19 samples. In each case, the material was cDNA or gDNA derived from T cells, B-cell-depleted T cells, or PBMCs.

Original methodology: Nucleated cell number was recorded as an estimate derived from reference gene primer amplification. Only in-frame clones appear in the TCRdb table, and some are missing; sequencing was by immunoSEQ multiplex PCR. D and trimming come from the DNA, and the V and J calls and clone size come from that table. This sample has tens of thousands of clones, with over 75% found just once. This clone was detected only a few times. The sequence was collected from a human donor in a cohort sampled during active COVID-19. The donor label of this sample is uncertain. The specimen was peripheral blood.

CDR3 nucleotide sequence: TGTGCCACCAGCGCTCAAACAGGGCGCAATCAGCCCCAGCATTTT. Translating it yields CATSAQTGRNQPQHF. The chain has TRBV15 and TRBJ1-5, with D possibly being TRBD1 (6 bases). V gave up 5 bases and J gave up 2 bases, with 13 bases separating them. The germline CDR1 and CDR2 sequences are LNHNV and YYDKDF (reference sequence). The CDR3 runs to 15 residues.